Sequencing of this TCR beta chain was carried out in a study of read filtering for tumor transcriptome and immune sequencing (dated by TCRdb to 2018 to 2020). At the level of the whole study: The cohort was composed of some 16 male and about 14 female patients, with a mean age of approximately 62 years and an age range of roughly 45 to 80. After DNase treatment, whole-transcriptome libraries were prepared with the TruSeq RNA Access Library Prep Kit. Per sample, about 4.05 to 10.27 million TCR-region mapped reads were obtained with IR-seq, compared with only 85 to 1273 with RNA-seq. The study compared TCR repertoires from targeted immune repertoire sequencing and bulk whole-transcriptome sequencing run on the same bone marrow samples. By revised international staging, 8 patients were R-ISS I, some 17 were R-ISS II and over five were R-ISS III. A main aim was a read-filtering strategy for immune repertoire data, specifically whether clonotypes supported by a single read should be removed. Results the study describes overall, beyond this receptor: The sorted CD138-negative fraction was composed of a mixed bone marrow immune population rather than of purified T cells. IR-seq captured clonotypes at much higher depth and more reliably than RNA-seq, and smaller IR-seq throughput sufficed to identify most shared clonotypes. When single-read clonotypes were removed, the proportions of shared clonotypes in IR-seq and RNA-seq correlated more strongly. In IR-seq, approximately 80% of clonotypes but approximately 3.8% of total reads were represented by single-read clonotypes, whereas in RNA-seq, about 69% of clonotypes and more than 35% of reads were represented by single-read clonotypes.

Bone marrow was sampled from every patient at the time of active disease. Ficoll-Hypaque density gradient centrifugation was used to isolate bone marrow mononuclear cells. Myeloma plasma cells were removed and CD138-negative cells were collected by negative selection after labeling with CD138 magnetic microbeads on a MACS separator. Flow cytometry on an Attune NxT with CD138 antibodies was used to check the purity of the isolated cells. Total RNA was extracted with TRIzol reagent and quantified with a NanoDrop spectrophotometer. Paired RNA-seq and IR-seq were performed on the CD138-negative bone marrow sample of each patient. The Immunoverse kit was used to build TCR libraries from around 420 ng RNA, with molecular barcoded adaptors covering alpha/delta and beta/gamma chains. TCR library preparation used the same RNA that was used for transcriptome sequencing. Sequencing of the TCR libraries was done on an Illumina HiSeq 4000 with 2 x 150 cycles. The authors' pipeline ran thus. TCR reads were aligned to human V, D, J and C references and assembled into CDR3 clonotypes with MiXCR, including quality filtering and error correction. The tcR package in R was used to analyze clonotype counts and gene usage diversity. For inspection of raw mapping reads, RNA-seq reads were mapped by STAR aligner version 2.5.3a onto GRCh37 of the human genome. To test the effect of sequencing depth on detected clonotypes, IR-seq fastq files were randomly downsampled using Seqtk 1.3. TCRdb's own reprocessing of the public reads used fastp at Q25 and MiXCR and kept productive beta chains. Every distinct CDR3 protein forms one entry, paired with its most common genes and DNA. These V and J calls originate from TCRdb's pipeline instead of the authors' own analysis. This sample gives 9,000 to 9,500 distinct CDR3 sequences in total; roughly 15% of them show up just once. About 25% of the sample lies in the top ten.

Worth noting for this clonotype: No cognate antigen has been identified for it. Within one base of it there is no much larger clone, and no base qualities were kept.

At the junction V is shortened by 4 bases and J by 1 base, with 13 bases in between. Spanning cysteine to phenylalanine, the CDR3 consists of 15 amino acids. Of the read, only the CDR3 DNA is kept; its 45 bases are in frame from base 1. In the germline V gene, CDR1 corresponds to SGHTA and CDR2 to FQGNSA. The origin of this receptor is a donor at least 40 years old with multiple myeloma. The specimen was a population of CD138-negative cells sorted from bone marrow. The cell subset or site label corresponds to: bone marrow mononuclear cells depleted of CD138+ plasma/myeloma cells by negative magnetic selection. This chain joins TRBV7-2 to TRBJ1-1, with the D gene not confidently named. The sequenced DNA is TGTGCCAGCAGCTCCTTTGTAAGAGGGAACACTGAAGCTTTCTTT. Its protein product is CASSSFVRGNTEAFF.